The T cell receptor beta chain under discussion was sequenced for a study of human T cells and chemical hapten exposure. Background on the study: Epicutaneous patch tests delivered 0.01% DPC to the upper back, with evaluation at 6 days. Regarding the study as a whole: Patch test score rose with PT1 expanded TCR count, significant at thresholds 8, 16 and 32, not 4.

The length of the CDR3 is 14 residues. Germline trimming cut 0 bases from V and 5 bases from J; bases unmatched to any gene: 2. Germline V gene data show CDR1 as ENHRY and CDR2 as SYGVKD. Sample time point: pre-sensitization, week 0. Treatment of the sample: therapeutic diphenylcyclopropenone sensitization with weekly scalp DPC. Concerning this clonotype: Its matching antigen is unknown.

Unique molecular identifiers were linked by the library to individual cDNA molecules. A single record per CDR3 protein comes from TCRdb applying MiXCR to the RACE reads. This sample has about 40,000 distinct CDR3 sequences; 10% to 13% occur once, and the top ten carry approximately 5.9%. Specimen: whole blood, collected in connection with sensitization to the hapten diphenylcyclopropenone (DPC). The J gene is TRBJ2-3, the V gene TRBV10-3; TRBD2 aligns across 7 bases. This sequence was found in a man aged 30 to 39 with alopecia areata. Some clones in this sample may be carry-over from other donors' samples. This CDR3 reads CAISESIAGDTQYF. The CDR3 DNA reads TGTGCCATCAGTGAGTCGATAGCGGGAGATACGCAGTATTTT.